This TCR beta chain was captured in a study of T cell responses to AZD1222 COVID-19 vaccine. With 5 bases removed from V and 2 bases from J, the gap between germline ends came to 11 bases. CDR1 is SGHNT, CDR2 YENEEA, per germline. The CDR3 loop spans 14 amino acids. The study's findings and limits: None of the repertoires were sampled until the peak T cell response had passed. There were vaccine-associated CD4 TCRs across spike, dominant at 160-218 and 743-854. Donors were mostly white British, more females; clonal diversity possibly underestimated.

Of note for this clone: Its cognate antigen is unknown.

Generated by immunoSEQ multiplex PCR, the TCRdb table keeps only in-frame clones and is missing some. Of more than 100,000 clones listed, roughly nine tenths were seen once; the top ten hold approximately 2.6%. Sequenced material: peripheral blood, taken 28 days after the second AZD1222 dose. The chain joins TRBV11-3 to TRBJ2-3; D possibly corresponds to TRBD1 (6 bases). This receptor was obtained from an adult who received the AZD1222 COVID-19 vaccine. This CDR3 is CASSKGVTTDTQYF. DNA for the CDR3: TGTGCCAGCAGCAAGGGGGTTACCACAGATACGCAGTATTTT.